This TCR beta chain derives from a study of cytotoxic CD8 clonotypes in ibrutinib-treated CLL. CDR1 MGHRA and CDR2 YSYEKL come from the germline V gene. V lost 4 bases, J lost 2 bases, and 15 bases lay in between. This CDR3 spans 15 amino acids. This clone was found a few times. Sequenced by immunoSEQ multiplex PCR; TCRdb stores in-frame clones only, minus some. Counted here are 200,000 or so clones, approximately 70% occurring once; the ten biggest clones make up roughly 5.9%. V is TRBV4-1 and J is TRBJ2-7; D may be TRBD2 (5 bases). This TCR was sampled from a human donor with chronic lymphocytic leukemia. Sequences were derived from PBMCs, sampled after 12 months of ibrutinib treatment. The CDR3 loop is CASSREPGSTYEQYF. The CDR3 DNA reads TGCGCCAGCAGCCGAGAGCCGGGATCTACCTACGAGCAGTACTTC.